Shown below are 14 T cell receptor beta chains from a single sample sequenced in a study of beta chain features in type 1 diabetes. Findings and limits, study-wide: Shorter TCRB CDR3s, moderately but significantly so, marked every one of the four CD4+ subsets in Type 1 diabetes patients.

Their antigen targets remain unknown. The entirety of the isolated RNA underwent reverse transcription, so expressed TCRB transcripts were sequenced. Data came from immunoSEQ multiplex PCR; TCRdb stores just in-frame clones and leaves some out. The table lists more than 95,000 clones, 17% of them singletons, with 2% to 3% in the top ten. The sequencing sample was made of central memory CD4+ T cells from blood. The receptors were sampled from a man between 18 and 29 years old with type 1 diabetes.

This clone appeared a few times. The chain's CDR3 is CASSQQDYEQYF. CDR3 sequence (DNA): TGTGCCAGCTCTCAACAGGATTACGAGCAGTACTTC. This chain links TRBV18 with TRBJ2-7; D may be TRBD1 (5 bases). Trimming took off 6 bases at V and 4 bases at J, with 10 bases between the two ends. Germline V gene data show CDR1 as KGHSH and CDR2 as LQKENI. The CDR3 covers 12 residues.

The CDR3 loop is CASSLAAPYNEQFF. The CDR3 nucleotides are TGTGCCAGCAGCTTAGCGGCCCCCTACAATGAGCAGTTCTTC. The rearrangement uses TRBV11-2 and TRBJ2-1; D uncertain. With 1 base removed from V and 2 bases from J, the gap between germline ends came to 6 bases. Per the germline V gene, CDR1 is SGHAT and CDR2 is FQNNGV. The CDR3 consists of 14 residues.

This clone turned up a few times. The gene calls are TRBV20-1 and TRBJ2-1, with unresolved D. Trimming stripped 0 bases from V and 7 bases from J, with 4 bases between. This CDR3 contains 11 residues. CDR1 and CDR2 (germline): DFQATT, SNEGSKA (reference sequence). CDR3 DNA: TGCAGTGCTAGAGATCGGAATGAGCAGTTCTTC. Amino acid sequence: CSARDRNEQFF.

This clone was counted many times. This sample includes further DNA sequences coding for the same CDR3. The chain employs TRBV7-2 and TRBJ2-3; D remains ambiguous. V lost 1 base and J 0 bases, leaving 8 bases between the germline ends. The germline V gene has CDR1 SGHTA and CDR2 FQGNSA. The CDR3 extends over 15 amino acids. CDR3 sequence (DNA): TGTGCCAGCAGCTTAGGTCTTACTAGCACAGATACGCAGTATTTT. It codes for CASSLGLTSTDTQYF.

The chain links TRBV28 to TRBJ1-2; D might be TRBD1 (5 bases). Germline-derived CDR1 and CDR2 are MDHEN and SYDVKM. V lost 6 bases and J 2 bases, leaving 13 bases between the germline ends. The CDR3 has 14 amino acids. The CDR3 bases are TGTGCCAGCAGGTTTCGGGGCCTAAACTATGGCTACACCTTC. It translates to CASRFRGLNYGYTF.

This clone rates as medium-sized (0.01 to 0.1%). The chain recombines TRBV7-3 with TRBJ2-7, with TRBD1 identical over 8 bases. The V gene end was trimmed by 2 bases and the J gene end by 5 bases; junction bases not matched to a gene: 2. Germline V gives CDR1 SGHTA, CDR2 FQGTGA. This CDR3 is built from 13 residues. The DNA for the CDR3 is TGTGCCAGCAGCTTAGCAGGGGGCCACGAGCAGTACTTC. It codes for CASSLAGGHEQYF.

V is TRBV28 and J is TRBJ2-7, with 7 bases matching TRBD1. This CDR3 is built from 14 residues. Trimming removed 7 bases from V and 2 bases from J; junction bases left unmatched: 8. Germline loops: CDR1 MDHEN, CDR2 SYDVKM. CDR3 coding DNA: TGTGCCAGCACGGACCCGCAGGGGGCCTACGAGCAGTACTTC. It codes for CASTDPQGAYEQYF. The variable domain in full, with the rest retrieved from reference TRBV28 and TRBJ2-7, is DVKVTQSSRYLVKRTGEKVFLECVQDMDHENMFWYRQDPGLGLRLIYFSYDVKMKEKGDIPEGYSVSREKKERFSLILESASTNQTSMYLCASTDPQGAYEQYFGPGTRLTVT.

This clone has only a few counts. The chain carries TRBV28 and TRBJ2-1; TRBD2 matches at 8 bases. The V gene end was trimmed by 5 bases and the J gene end by 0 bases; junction bases not matched to a gene: 15. The CDR3 sequence is 19 residues long. Per the germline V gene, CDR1 is MDHEN and CDR2 is SYDVKM. The CDR3 DNA reads TGTGCCAGCAGTCCATTCGGGTTAACTCGGGGGGGCTCCTACAATGAGCAGTTCTTC. Protein sequence: CASSPFGLTRGGSYNEQFF.

This clone has only a few counts. The chain links TRBV11-3 to TRBJ2-1; 7 nucleotides match TRBD2. The V gene end was trimmed by 0 bases and the J gene end by 2 bases; junction bases not matched to a gene: 10. The germline V gene has CDR1 SGHNT and CDR2 YENEEA. The CDR3 loop spans 18 amino acids. CDR3 loop: CASSLDQGGSAAYNEQFF. CDR3 coding DNA: TGTGCCAGCAGCTTAGATCAGGGCGGGAGTGCAGCCTACAATGAGCAGTTCTTC.

Only a few counts were recorded for this clone. The V and J genes are TRBV7-3 and TRBJ2-3, with 10 bases that match TRBD1. Germline assignment: CDR1 SGHTA and CDR2 FQGTGA. CDR3 length equals 16 residues. V shed 3 bases, J shed 3 bases, and the junction held 6 bases outside the gene matches. CDR3 sequence reads: CASSFTRQGATDTQYF. CDR3 sequence (DNA): TGTGCCAGCAGCTTTACGCGACAGGGGGCAACAGATACGCAGTATTTT.

The chain combines TRBV6-1 with TRBJ1-1, with D possibly matching TRBD1 (6 bases). This CDR3 has 13 residues. The germline CDR1 and CDR2 sequences are MNHNS and SASEGT. V was clipped by 2 bases and J by 8 bases, with 12 bases between them. The CDR3 here is CASSESWQGEAFF. The CDR3 DNA reads TGTGCCAGCAGTGAATCTTGGCAGGGGGAAGCTTTCTTT.

This clone was found a few times. The rearrangement uses TRBV18 and TRBJ2-7; TRBD1 or TRBD2 may be the D gene (5 bases each). The V gene's germline CDR1 is KGHSH and CDR2 LQKENI. This CDR3 region has 14 residues. Trimming removed 3 bases at V and 0 bases at J, with 9 bases between. The CDR3 protein is CASSPPGTSYEQYF. The CDR3, as DNA: TGTGCCAGCTCACCTCCAGGGACCTCCTACGAGCAGTACTTC.

A few counts support this clone. V is TRBV10-3 and J is TRBJ2-5; the match to TRBD2 covers 7 bases. J lost 4 bases, V lost 4 bases, and 12 bases had no gene match. CDR3 size: 16 residues. The germline V gene encodes CDR1 ENHRY and CDR2 SYGVKD. The CDR3 region is CAISGPSGTPPETQYF. CDR3 nucleotide sequence: TGTGCCATCAGTGGACCAAGCGGGACGCCCCCAGAGACCCAGTACTTC.

This clone occurred a few times. The chain employs TRBV5-4 and TRBJ2-3; D is ambiguous. The CDR3 contains 14 residues. CDR1 SGHNT and CDR2 YYREEE come from the germline V gene (reference sequence). Trimming stripped 0 bases from V and 2 bases from J, with 7 bases between. Here the CDR3 reads CASSLETSTDTQYF. CDR3 in DNA: TGTGCCAGCAGCTTGGAAACTTCCACAGATACGCAGTATTTT.